Each of the 13 T cell receptor beta chains below was sequenced from the same sample in a study of control samples from healthy donors and cancer patients (dated by TCRdb to the early 2020s). Receptors were amplified or captured by the immunoSEQ multiplex PCR assay. In TCRdb, the immuneACCESS table is reduced to in-frame sequences with V and J assigned. These tables do not hold every clone; where another copy was compared, an unresolved V gene accounts for under half, and the others remain unexplained. Across this sample there are some 150,000 clones, with over 90% seen only once. Of the sample, 2.4% is held by the ten largest clones. The specimen was blood. The receptors were gathered from a man in his fifties in good health.

This clone came up once. V and J are TRBV9 and TRBJ1-2; TRBD1 might be the D (5 bases). Germline CDR1 SGDLS, CDR2 YYNGEE. The CDR3 has 16 residues. Trimming left V 2 bases short and J 5 bases short, with 19 bases between. CDR3 sequence reads: CASSVSPGPLGYGYTF. CDR3 bases: TGTGCCAGCAGCGTTTCTCCGGGACCACTTGGGTATGGCTACACCTTC.

The chain carries TRBV25-1 and TRBJ1-2; D unclear. CDR1 is MGHDK, CDR2 SYGVNS, per germline. CDR3 length: 12 amino acids. Trimming took 3 bases from V and 8 from J, leaving 10 bases between them. The CDR3 region is CASSDPGWGYTF. In DNA form, the CDR3 reads TGTGCCAGCAGTGATCCGGGGTGGGGCTACACCTTC.

The J gene is TRBJ2-1, the V gene TRBV28; D is possibly TRBD2 (6 bases). This CDR3 is built from 14 residues. V gave up 8 bases and J gave up 0 bases, with 11 bases separating them. Germline V gives CDR1 MDHEN, CDR2 SYDVKM. As DNA, the CDR3 is TGTGCCAGCCGGCTAGCGCACTCCTACAATGAGCAGTTCTTC. Translated: CASRLAHSYNEQFF.

The CDR3 reads CASSQPPGQNNSPLHF. In DNA form, the CDR3 reads TGTGCCAGCAGCCAACCACCGGGACAGAATAATTCACCCCTCCACTTT. V is TRBV5-4 and J is TRBJ1-6, with 7 nucleotides matching TRBD1. Germline V gives CDR1 SGHNT, CDR2 YYREEE (reference sequence). This CDR3 spans 16 amino acids. Trimming at V came to 4 bases and at J to 5 bases, leaving 9 bases not matched to a gene. The variable domain in full, with the rest retrieved from reference TRBV5-4 and TRBJ1-6, is ETGVTQSPTHLIKTRGQQVTLRCSSQSGHNTVSWYQQALGQGPQFIFQYYREEENGRGNFPPRFSGLQFPNYSSELNVNALELDDSALYLCASSQPPGQNNSPLHFGNGTRLTVT.

The chain carries TRBV9 and TRBJ1-1, with TRBD1 matching over 7 bases. Germline CDR1 is SGDLS and CDR2 is YYNGEE. Unmatched junction bases numbered 3, after V lost 0 bases and J lost 4 bases. The length of the CDR3 is 14 residues. In DNA, the CDR3 is TGTGCCAGCAGCGTAGAGGGGGCATCCACTGAAGCTTTCTTT. This sequence encodes CASSVEGASTEAFF. Looking up the rest from reference TRBV9 and TRBJ1-1 gives the full variable domain: DSGVTQTPKHLITATGQRVTLRCSPRSGDLSVYWYQQSLDQGLQFLIQYYNGEERAKGNILERFSAQQFPDLHSELNLSSLELGDSALYFCASSVEGASTEAFFGQGTRLTVV.

The chain employs TRBV28 and TRBJ2-1; 10 bases are a match to TRBD2. The CDR3 has 18 amino acids. Germline V gene data show CDR1 as MDHEN and CDR2 as SYDVKM. V shed 7 bases, J shed 3 bases, and the junction held 15 bases outside the gene matches. The CDR3 DNA sequence: TGTGCCAGCATCCCTAGGACTAGCGGTCCTCCGGGCTACAATGAGCAGTTCTTC. Translated, it gives CASIPRTSGPPGYNEQFF. The complete variable domain, with remaining parts taken from reference TRBV28 and TRBJ2-1, reads DVKVTQSSRYLVKRTGEKVFLECVQDMDHENMFWYRQDPGLGLRLIYFSYDVKMKEKGDIPEGYSVSREKKERFSLILESASTNQTSMYLCASIPRTSGPPGYNEQFFGPGTRLTVL.

The chain is built from TRBV12-5 and TRBJ2-2, with 8 nucleotides matching TRBD1. J lost 7 bases, V lost 6 bases, and 4 bases had no gene match. CDR3 length: 13 residues. The V gene's germline CDR1 is LGHNT and CDR2 FRNRAP. CDR3 in amino acids: CASGATGDGELFF. The CDR3 DNA is TGTGCTAGTGGGGCGACAGGGGACGGGGAGCTGTTTTTT.

The CDR3 region is CASSSPTGRDTEAFF. CDR3 coding DNA: TGTGCCAGCAGTTCCCCCACAGGACGGGACACTGAAGCTTTCTTT. The V gene is TRBV6-5, the J gene TRBJ1-1; TRBD1 might be the D (5 bases). This CDR3 has 15 amino acids. The germline CDR1 and CDR2 sequences are MNHEY and SVGAGI. Trimming cost V 4 bases and J 3 bases, with 15 bases left between them.

This chain's CDR3 is CASSQGPHPQNSPLHF. Written as DNA, the CDR3 is TGTGCCAGCAGCCAAGGCCCCCATCCACAGAATTCACCCCTCCACTTT. V and J are TRBV3-1 (or the pseudogene TRBV3-2) and TRBJ1-6; D is undetermined. The CDR3 covers 16 residues. Germline CDR1 LGHDT, CDR2 YNNKEL (reference sequence). Deletions cut 1 base from V and 7 bases from J, with 14 bases between.

The rearrangement joins TRBV2 to TRBJ2-3; 10 nucleotides agree with TRBD2. Losses at the gene ends were 5 bases for V and 3 bases for J; bases not matched to a gene: 5. CDR1 is SNHLY and CDR2 is FYNNEI in the germline V gene. The CDR3 is 15 amino acids. The CDR3 protein is CASSLSGRATDTQYF. The CDR3 bases are TGTGCCAGCAGTCTAAGCGGGAGGGCGACAGATACGCAGTATTTT.

The V call is TRBV10-2, the J call TRBJ1-1; possibly TRBD1 for D (5 bases). The CDR3 spans 14 residues. The V gene's germline CDR1 is WSHSY and CDR2 SAAADI. Trimming took off 8 bases at V and 6 bases at J, with 19 bases between the two ends. The chain's CDR3 is CASGPKKGVAEAFF. The CDR3 DNA reads as TGCGCCAGCGGCCCCAAGAAAGGGGTGGCTGAAGCTTTCTTT.

The chain links TRBV5-1 to TRBJ1-6; 9 nucleotides align to TRBD1. Germline CDR1 is SGHRS and CDR2 is YFSETQ. This CDR3 is 15 amino acids long. V shed 0 bases and J 9 bases; nucleotides not matched to a gene: 4. The CDR3 region has the DNA TGCGCCAGCAGCTTGGACAGGGGGCACTTTTCACCCCTCCACTTT. It is translated as CASSLDRGHFSPLHF.

The chain carries TRBV30 and TRBJ1-4; weak D call: TRBD1 (5 bases). The germline V gene has CDR1 GTSNPN and CDR2 SVGIG (reference sequence). The CDR3 runs to 12 residues. With 5 bases removed from V and 10 bases from J, the gap between germline ends came to 14 bases. In DNA form, the CDR3 reads TGTGCCTGGGAATCGGGGAGGGGAAAACTGTTTTTT. Translated, it gives CAWESGRGKLFF. Using reference TRBV30 and TRBJ1-4 for the parts outside the CDR3, the full variable domain is SQTIHQWPATLVQPVGSPLSLECTVEGTSNPNLYWYRQAAGRGLQLLFYSVGIGQISSEVPQNLSASRPQDRQFILSSKKLLLSDSGFYLCAWESGRGKLFFGSGTQLSVL.